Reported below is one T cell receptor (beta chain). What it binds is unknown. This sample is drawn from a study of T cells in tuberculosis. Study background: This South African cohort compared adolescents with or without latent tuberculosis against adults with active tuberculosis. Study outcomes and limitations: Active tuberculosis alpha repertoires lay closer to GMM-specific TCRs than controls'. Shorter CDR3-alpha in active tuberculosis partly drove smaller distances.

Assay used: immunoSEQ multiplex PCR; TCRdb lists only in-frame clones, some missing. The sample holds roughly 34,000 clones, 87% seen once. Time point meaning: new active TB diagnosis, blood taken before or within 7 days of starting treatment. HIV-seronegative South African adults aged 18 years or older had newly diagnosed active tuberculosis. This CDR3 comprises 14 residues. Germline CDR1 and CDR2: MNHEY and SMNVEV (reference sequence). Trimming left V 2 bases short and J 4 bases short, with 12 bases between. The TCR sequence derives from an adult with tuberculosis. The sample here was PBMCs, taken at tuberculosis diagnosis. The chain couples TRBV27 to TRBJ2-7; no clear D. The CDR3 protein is CASSLGSSGYEQYF. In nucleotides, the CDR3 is TGTGCCAGCAGTTTAGGTAGTTCGGGTTACGAGCAGTACTTC.